The entry below describes one TCR beta chain. Only a few counts were recorded for this clone. The target of this receptor is not known. No clone much larger than this one lies a single base away; base qualities are absent. The time point label corresponds to: 12 months on ibrutinib. For TCR beta library preparation, approximately 2.2 micrograms of genomic DNA were isolated from cryopreserved PBMCs. Longitudinal blood samples from CLL patients on ibrutinib monotherapy underwent high-throughput TCR beta sequencing. The patients took part in an open-label, single-center phase 2 trial of ibrutinib monotherapy. This entry comes from a study of cytotoxic CD8 clonotypes in ibrutinib-treated CLL (dated by TCRdb to the early 2020s). Broadly, across the study: In this cohort, around 15 patients were treatment-naive and approximately 10 were relapsed/refractory, while some 17 had unmutated IGHV. Responses were partial in around 25 patients and complete in 2; after median about 68 months follow-up, about 14 stayed in remission and some twelve progressed. Response samples were obtained after a median of 12 months of treatment, with a range of roughly 6 to 40 months. Samples averaged approximately 260,000 productive templates and 80,000 to 100,000 productive rearrangements. Longitudinal samples were obtainable from about 30% of the roughly 90 participants in the trial. Cryopreserved peripheral blood mononuclear cells were collected before treatment, at response, and at either disease progression or sustained remission. All remission and progressive disease samples were collected while patients were still receiving ibrutinib.

The goal of deep resolution MiSeq sequencing was a depth between 1 in 1 million and 1 in 200,000 T cells, and coverage averaged 10x per clonotype. The immunoSEQ hsTCRB Kit was used to generate the TCR beta libraries. The authors' analysis ran thus. The data were analyzed with ImmunoSEQ Analyzer and ImmunoSEQ Data Assistant, and V, D and J gene assignments followed IMGT definitions. Clonality, which ranges from 0 to 1, was calculated by subtracting the normalized Shannon entropy of productive rearrangement frequencies from one. Public clonotype analysis was restricted to overrepresented clonotypes comprising at least 0.05% of each patient's repertoire. Repertoires from some 14 age-matched healthy donors in immuneACCESS were used as clonality controls. The immuneACCESS repertoire file appears here via TCRdb, limited to in-frame rearrangements. These files lack a portion of the clones; in checked studies, under half of the deficit traces to unresolved V genes, and the cause of the others is not known. V and J calls and clone size are as listed in that table; D and trimming were resolved from the DNA. The sample has 200,000 to 250,000 clones on record, approximately 70% of them singletons. Roughly 5.9% of the sample goes to the ten largest clones.

The CDR3, cysteine through phenylalanine, is 11 amino acids long. CDR3 DNA only is kept here, 33 bases in frame from base 1. Looking up the germline V gene yields CDR1 SGHTA and CDR2 FQGTGA. The germline ends are 6 bases apart after V is trimmed by 3 bases and J by 7 bases. General study outcomes and caveats: At ibrutinib response clonality went up, during sustained remission it held steady, and at progression it dropped back toward baseline. Sampling times were not matched between patients in sustained remission and patients whose disease was progressing, and lymph node repertoires were not examined. Baseline clonality was found to be higher than that of age-matched healthy donors and was strongly correlated with circulating CD8+ T-cell counts. Public clonotypes were rare and either shrank or stayed stable during treatment, and the rise in clonality at ibrutinib response reflected expansion of private clonotypes.

The receptor comes from a human donor with chronic lymphocytic leukemia. The chain joins TRBV7-3 to TRBJ2-5, with the D gene uncertain. This sample comprised PBMCs, obtained after 12 months of ibrutinib treatment. The DNA sequence follows: TGTGCCAGCAGCTTGGGCGGGACCCAGTACTTC. This is translated as CASSLGGTQYF.